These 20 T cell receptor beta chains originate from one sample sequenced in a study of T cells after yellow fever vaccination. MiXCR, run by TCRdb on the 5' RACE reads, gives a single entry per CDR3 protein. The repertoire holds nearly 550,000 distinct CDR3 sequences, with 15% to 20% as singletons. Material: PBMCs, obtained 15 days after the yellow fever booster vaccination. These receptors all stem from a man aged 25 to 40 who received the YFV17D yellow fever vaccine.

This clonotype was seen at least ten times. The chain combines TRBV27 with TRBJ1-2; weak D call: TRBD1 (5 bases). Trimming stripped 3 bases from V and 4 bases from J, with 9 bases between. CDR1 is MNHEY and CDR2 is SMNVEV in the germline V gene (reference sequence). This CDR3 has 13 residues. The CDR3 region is CASSLTAFYGYTF. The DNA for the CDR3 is TGTGCCAGCAGTTTGACAGCGTTCTATGGCTACACCTTC.

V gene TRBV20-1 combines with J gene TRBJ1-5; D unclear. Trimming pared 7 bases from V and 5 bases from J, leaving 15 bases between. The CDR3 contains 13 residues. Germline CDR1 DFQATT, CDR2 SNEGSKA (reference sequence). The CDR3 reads CSVRQELYQPQHF. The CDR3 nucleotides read TGCAGTGTTCGGCAGGAACTTTATCAGCCCCAGCATTTT.

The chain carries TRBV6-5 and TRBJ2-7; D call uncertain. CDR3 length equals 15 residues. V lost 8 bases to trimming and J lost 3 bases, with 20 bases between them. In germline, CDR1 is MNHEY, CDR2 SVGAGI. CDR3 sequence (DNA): TGTGCCAGCGACCGAAGCTTAGGGAATGACTACGAGCAGTACTTC. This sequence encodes CASDRSLGNDYEQYF.

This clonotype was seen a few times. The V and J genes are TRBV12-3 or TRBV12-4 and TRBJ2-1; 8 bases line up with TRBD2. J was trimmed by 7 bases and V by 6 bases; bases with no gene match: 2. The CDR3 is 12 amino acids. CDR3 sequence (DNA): TGTGCCAGCAGGACTAGCGTGAATGAGCAGTTCTTC. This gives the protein CASRTSVNEQFF.

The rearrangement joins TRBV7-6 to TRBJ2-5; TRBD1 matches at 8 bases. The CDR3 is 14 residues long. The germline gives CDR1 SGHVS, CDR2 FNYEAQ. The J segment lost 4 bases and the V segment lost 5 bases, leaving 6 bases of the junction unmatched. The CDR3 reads CASSTQGARETQYF. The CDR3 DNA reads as TGTGCCAGCAGCACCCAGGGGGCGCGAGAGACCCAGTACTTC.

The CDR3 sequence is CASTPQGTSYEQYF. In DNA form, the CDR3 reads TGCGCCAGCACTCCACAGGGGACTAGCTACGAGCAGTACTTC. V and J are TRBV5-1 and TRBJ2-7; TRBD2 is a possible D gene (8 bases). The ends were cut back, 6 bases at V and 3 bases at J, with 16 bases in the middle. CDR3 size: 14 residues. Germline CDR1 and CDR2: SGHRS and YFSETQ.

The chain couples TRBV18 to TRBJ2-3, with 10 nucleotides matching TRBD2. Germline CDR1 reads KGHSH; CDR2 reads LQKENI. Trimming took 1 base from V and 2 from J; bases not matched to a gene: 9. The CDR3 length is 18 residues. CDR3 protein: CASSPLPLSGGITDTQYF. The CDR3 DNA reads TGTGCCAGCTCACCACTTCCACTTAGCGGGGGGATCACAGATACGCAGTATTTT. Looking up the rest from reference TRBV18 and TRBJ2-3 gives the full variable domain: NAGVMQNPRHLVRRRGQEARLRCSPMKGHSHVYWYRQLPEEGLKFMVYLQKENIIDESGMPKERFSAEFPKEGPSILRIQQVVRGDSAAYFCASSPLPLSGGITDTQYFGPGTRLTVL.

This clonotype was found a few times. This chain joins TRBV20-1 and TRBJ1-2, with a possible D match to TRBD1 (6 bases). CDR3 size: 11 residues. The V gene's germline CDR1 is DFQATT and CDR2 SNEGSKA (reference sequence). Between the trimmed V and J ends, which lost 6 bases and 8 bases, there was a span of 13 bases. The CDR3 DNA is TGCAGTGCGACGTCTACAGGGGGCTACACCTTC. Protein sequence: CSATSTGGYTF.

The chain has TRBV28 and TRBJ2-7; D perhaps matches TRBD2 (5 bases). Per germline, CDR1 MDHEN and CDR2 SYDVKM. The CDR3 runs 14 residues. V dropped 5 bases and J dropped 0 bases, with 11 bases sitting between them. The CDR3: CASSPFGSSYEQYF. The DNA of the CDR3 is TGTGCCAGCAGTCCGTTTGGGAGCTCCTACGAGCAGTACTTC.

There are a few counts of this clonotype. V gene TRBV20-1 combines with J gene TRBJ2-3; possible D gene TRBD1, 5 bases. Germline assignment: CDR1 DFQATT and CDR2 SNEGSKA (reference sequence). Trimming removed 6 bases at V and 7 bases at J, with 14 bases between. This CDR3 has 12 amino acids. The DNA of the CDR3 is TGCAGTGCCCTACAGGTTCTCCATACGCAGTATTTT. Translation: CSALQVLHTQYF.

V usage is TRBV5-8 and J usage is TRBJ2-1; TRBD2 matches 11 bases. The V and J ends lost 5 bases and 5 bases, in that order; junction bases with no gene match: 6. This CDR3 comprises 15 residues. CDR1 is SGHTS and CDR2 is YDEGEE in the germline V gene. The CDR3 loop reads CASRPTSGSHNEQFF. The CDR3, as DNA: TGTGCCAGCAGACCAACTAGCGGGAGTCACAATGAGCAGTTCTTC.

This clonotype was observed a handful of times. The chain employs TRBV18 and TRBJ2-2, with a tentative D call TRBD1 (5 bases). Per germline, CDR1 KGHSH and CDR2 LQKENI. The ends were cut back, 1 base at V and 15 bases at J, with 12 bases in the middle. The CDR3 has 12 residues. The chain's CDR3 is CASSPRATELFF. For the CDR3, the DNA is TGTGCCAGCTCACCACGGGCGACAGAGTTGTTTTTT.

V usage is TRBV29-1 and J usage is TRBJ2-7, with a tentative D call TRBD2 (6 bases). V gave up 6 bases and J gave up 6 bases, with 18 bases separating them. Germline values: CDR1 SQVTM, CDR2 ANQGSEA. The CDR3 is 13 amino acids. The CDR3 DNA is TGCAGCGTCCTTCGGGAGAGTGAGGGCGAGCAGTACTTC. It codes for CSVLRESEGEQYF.

As DNA, the CDR3 is TGCAGCGTCGGGGAGGGTGATACCTACGAGCAGTACTTC. It translates to CSVGEGDTYEQYF. The chain couples TRBV29-1 to TRBJ2-7, with TRBD2 matching 7 bases. V lost 6 bases to trimming and J lost 2 bases; unmatched junction nucleotides: 7. CDR3 length: 13 residues. In germline, CDR1 is SQVTM, CDR2 ANQGSEA.

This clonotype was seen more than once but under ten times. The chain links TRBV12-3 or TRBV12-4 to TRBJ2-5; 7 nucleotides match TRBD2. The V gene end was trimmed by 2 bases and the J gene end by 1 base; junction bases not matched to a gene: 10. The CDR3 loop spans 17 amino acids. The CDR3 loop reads CASSLTRRGSPQETQYF. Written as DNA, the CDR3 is TGTGCCAGCAGTTTAACGAGGCGCGGGAGCCCCCAAGAGACCCAGTACTTC.

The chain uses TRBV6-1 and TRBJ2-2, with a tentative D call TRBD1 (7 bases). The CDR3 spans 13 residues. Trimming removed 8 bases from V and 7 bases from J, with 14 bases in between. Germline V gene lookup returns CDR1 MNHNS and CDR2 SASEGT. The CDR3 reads CASRPRGVGELFF. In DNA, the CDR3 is TGTGCCAGCCGTCCCAGGGGGGTCGGGGAGCTGTTTTTT.

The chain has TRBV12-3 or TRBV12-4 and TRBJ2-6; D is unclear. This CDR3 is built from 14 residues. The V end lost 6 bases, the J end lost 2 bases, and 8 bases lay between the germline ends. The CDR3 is CASRLGAGANVLTF. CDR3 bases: TGTGCCAGCAGATTGGGCGCTGGGGCCAACGTCCTGACTTTC.

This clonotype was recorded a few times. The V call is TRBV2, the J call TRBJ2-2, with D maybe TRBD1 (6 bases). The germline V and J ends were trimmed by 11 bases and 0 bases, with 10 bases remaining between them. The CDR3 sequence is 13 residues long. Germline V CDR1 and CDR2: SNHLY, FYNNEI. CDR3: CASDRTNTGELFF. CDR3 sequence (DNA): TGTGCCTCCGACAGGACGAACACCGGGGAGCTGTTTTTT.

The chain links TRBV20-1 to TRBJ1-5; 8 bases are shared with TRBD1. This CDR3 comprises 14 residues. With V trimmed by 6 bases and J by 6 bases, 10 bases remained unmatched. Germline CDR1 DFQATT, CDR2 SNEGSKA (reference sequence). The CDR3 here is CSAPRPGGSQPQHF. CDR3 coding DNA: TGCAGTGCGCCACGCCCAGGGGGCAGTCAGCCCCAGCATTTT.

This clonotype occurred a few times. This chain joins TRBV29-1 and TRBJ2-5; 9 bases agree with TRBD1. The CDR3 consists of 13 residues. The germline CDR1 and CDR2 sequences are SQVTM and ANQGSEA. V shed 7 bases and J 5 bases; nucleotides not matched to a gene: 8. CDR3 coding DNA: TGCAGCGCGGAACAGGGGGCCGGGGAGACCCAGTACTTC. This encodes CSAEQGAGETQYF.